This TCR beta chain was sequenced in a study of T cell responses to AZD1222 COVID-19 vaccine. General observations from the study: There were repertoire samples only from the period after the peak T cell response. Donors were mostly white British, more females; clonal diversity possibly underestimated.

Details on this clone: Its specificity is not known.

Trimming cost V 6 bases and J 4 bases, with 6 bases left between them. This CDR3 has 12 amino acids. Germline values: CDR1 MDHEN, CDR2 SYDVKM. Second-dose recipients at about 4 or about 12 weeks were treated as one pooled group. The protocol was immunoSEQ multiplex PCR, while the TCRdb copy is restricted to in-frame clones and leaves out a portion. The sample records fewer than 110,000 clones, 92% being singletons. The receptor was isolated from an adult who received the AZD1222 COVID-19 vaccine. This chain joins TRBV28 and TRBJ2-2; possibly TRBD2 for D (5 bases). The material sequenced was peripheral blood, taken 28 days after the second AZD1222 dose. The CDR3 DNA is TGTGCCAGCAGGGCGGGCACCGGGGAGCTGTTTTTT. Encoded protein: CASRAGTGELFF.